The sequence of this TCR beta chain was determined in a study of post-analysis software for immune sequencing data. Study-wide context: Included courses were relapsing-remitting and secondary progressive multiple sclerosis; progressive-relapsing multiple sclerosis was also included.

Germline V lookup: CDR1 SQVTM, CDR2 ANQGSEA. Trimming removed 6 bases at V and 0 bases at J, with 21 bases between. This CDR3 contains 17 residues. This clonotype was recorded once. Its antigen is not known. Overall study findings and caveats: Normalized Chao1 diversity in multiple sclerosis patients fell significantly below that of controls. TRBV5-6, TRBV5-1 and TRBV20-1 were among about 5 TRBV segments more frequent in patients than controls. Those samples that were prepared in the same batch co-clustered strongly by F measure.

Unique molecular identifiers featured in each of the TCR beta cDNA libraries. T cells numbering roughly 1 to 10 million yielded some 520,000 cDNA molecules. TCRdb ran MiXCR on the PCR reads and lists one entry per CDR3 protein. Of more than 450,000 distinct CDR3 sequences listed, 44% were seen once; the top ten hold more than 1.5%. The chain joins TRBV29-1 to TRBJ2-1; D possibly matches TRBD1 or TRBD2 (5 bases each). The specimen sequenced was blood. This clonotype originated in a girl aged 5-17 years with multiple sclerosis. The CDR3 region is CSVPEGLVTGSYNEQFF. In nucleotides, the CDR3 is TGCAGCGTCCCAGAGGGGTTGGTGACGGGCTCCTACAATGAGCAGTTCTTC.